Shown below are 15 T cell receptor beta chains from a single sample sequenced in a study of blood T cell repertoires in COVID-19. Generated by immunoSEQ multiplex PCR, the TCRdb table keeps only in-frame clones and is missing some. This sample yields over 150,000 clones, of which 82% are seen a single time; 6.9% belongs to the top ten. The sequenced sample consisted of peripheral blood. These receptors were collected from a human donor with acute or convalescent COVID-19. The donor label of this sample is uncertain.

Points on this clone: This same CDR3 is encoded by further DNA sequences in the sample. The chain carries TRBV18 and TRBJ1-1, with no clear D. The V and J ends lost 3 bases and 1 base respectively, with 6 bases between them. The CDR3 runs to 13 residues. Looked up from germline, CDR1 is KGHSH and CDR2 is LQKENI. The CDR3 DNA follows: TGTGCCAGCTCACCGAGGGAGAACACTGAAGCTTTCTTT. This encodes CASSPRENTEAFF. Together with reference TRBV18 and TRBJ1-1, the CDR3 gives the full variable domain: NAGVMQNPRHLVRRRGQEARLRCSPMKGHSHVYWYRQLPEEGLKFMVYLQKENIIDESGMPKERFSAEFPKEGPSILRIQQVVRGDSAAYFCASSPRENTEAFFGQGTRLTVV.

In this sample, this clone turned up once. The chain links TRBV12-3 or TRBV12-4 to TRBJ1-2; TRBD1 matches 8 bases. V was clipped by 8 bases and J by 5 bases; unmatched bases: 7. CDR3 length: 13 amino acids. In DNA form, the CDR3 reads TGTGCCAGCTTTCAGGGGGCAGGGTATGGCTACACCTTC. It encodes CASFQGAGYGYTF.

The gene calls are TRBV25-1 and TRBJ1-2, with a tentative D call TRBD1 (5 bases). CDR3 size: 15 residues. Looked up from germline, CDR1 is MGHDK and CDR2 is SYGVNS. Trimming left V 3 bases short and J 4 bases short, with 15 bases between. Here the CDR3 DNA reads TGTGCCAGCAGTGACTCCGGGACTCTCATCTATGGCTACACCTTC. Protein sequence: CASSDSGTLIYGYTF.

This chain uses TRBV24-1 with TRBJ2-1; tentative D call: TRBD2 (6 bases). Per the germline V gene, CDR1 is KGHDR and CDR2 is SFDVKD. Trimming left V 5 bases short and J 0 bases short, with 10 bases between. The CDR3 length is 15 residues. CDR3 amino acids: CATSGGESSYNEQFF. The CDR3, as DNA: TGTGCCACCAGTGGGGGGGAGAGCTCCTACAATGAGCAGTTCTTC.

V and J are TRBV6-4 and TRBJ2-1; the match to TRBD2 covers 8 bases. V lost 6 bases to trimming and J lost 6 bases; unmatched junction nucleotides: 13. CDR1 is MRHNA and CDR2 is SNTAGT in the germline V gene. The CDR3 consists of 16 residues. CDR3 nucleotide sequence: TGTGCCAGCAGCAGCCAGACTAGCGCCTCTCCCAATGAGCAGTTCTTC. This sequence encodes CASSSQTSASPNEQFF.

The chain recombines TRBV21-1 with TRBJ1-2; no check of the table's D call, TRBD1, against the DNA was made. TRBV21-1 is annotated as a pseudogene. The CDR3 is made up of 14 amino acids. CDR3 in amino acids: CASSKVQGACGYTF. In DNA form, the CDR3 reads TGTGCCAGCAGCAAGGTACAGGGGGCGTGTGGCTACACCTTC.

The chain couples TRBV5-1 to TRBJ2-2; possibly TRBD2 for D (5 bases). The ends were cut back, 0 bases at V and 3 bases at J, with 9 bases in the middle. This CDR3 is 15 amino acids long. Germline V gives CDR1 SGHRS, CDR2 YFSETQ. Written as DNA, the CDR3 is TGCGCCAGCAGCTTGGTGGAGGAACACACCGGGGAGCTGTTTTTT. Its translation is CASSLVEEHTGELFF.

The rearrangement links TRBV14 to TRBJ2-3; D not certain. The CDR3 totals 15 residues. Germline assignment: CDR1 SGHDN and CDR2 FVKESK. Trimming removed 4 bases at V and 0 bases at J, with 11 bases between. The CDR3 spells CASSLSSGSTDTQYF. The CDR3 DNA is TGTGCCAGCAGCCTGTCCTCCGGGAGCACAGATACGCAGTATTTT.

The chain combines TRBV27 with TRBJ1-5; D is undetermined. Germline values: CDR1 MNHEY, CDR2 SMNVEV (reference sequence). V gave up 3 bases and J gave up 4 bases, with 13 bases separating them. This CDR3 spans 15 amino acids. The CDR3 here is CASSFREGGNQPQHF. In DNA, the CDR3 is TGTGCCAGCAGTTTCCGGGAGGGTGGGAATCAGCCCCAGCATTTT.

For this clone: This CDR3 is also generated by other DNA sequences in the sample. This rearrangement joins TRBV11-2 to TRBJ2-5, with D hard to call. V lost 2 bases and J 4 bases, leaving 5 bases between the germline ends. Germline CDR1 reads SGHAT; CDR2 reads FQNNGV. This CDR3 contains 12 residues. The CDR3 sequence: CASSLSRETQYF. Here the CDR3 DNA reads TGTGCCAGCAGCTTATCCCGAGAGACCCAGTACTTC.

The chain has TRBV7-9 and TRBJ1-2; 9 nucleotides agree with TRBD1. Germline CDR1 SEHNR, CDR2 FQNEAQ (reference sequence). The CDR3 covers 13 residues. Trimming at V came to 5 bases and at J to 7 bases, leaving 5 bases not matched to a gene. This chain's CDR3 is CASSLTGGRGYTF. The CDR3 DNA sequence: TGTGCCAGCAGCCTTACAGGGGGCCGTGGCTACACCTTC.

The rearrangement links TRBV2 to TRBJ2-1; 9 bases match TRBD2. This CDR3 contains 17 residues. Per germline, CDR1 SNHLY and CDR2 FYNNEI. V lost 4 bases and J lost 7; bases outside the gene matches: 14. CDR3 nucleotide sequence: TGTGCCAGCAGTGCCCGCGGGGGGAGCGGGAGGATAAATGAGCAGTTCTTC. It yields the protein CASSARGGSGRINEQFF.

The CDR3 DNA follows: TGTGCCAGTAGTGCCGCTTGGAGCTCCTATAATTCACCCCTCCACTTT. Translated, it gives CASSAAWSSYNSPLHF. This chain connects TRBV19 to TRBJ1-6; D remains unclear. This CDR3 contains 16 residues. The V gene lost 5 bases and the J gene lost 0 bases, with 11 bases spanning the gap. Germline CDR1 LNHDA, CDR2 SQIVND (reference sequence).

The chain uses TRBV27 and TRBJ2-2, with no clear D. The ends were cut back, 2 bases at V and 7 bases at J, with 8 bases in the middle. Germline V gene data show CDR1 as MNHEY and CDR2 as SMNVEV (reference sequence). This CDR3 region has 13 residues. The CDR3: CASSLRIGGELFF. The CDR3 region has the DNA TGTGCCAGCAGTTTACGAATCGGCGGGGAGCTGTTTTTT.

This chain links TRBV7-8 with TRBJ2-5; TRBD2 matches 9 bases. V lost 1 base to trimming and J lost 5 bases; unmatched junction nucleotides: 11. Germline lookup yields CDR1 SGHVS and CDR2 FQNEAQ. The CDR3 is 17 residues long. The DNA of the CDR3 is TGTGCCAGCAGCTTAGATGGTAGCGGGAGAGGGTCCGAGACCCAGTACTTC. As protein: CASSLDGSGRGSETQYF.